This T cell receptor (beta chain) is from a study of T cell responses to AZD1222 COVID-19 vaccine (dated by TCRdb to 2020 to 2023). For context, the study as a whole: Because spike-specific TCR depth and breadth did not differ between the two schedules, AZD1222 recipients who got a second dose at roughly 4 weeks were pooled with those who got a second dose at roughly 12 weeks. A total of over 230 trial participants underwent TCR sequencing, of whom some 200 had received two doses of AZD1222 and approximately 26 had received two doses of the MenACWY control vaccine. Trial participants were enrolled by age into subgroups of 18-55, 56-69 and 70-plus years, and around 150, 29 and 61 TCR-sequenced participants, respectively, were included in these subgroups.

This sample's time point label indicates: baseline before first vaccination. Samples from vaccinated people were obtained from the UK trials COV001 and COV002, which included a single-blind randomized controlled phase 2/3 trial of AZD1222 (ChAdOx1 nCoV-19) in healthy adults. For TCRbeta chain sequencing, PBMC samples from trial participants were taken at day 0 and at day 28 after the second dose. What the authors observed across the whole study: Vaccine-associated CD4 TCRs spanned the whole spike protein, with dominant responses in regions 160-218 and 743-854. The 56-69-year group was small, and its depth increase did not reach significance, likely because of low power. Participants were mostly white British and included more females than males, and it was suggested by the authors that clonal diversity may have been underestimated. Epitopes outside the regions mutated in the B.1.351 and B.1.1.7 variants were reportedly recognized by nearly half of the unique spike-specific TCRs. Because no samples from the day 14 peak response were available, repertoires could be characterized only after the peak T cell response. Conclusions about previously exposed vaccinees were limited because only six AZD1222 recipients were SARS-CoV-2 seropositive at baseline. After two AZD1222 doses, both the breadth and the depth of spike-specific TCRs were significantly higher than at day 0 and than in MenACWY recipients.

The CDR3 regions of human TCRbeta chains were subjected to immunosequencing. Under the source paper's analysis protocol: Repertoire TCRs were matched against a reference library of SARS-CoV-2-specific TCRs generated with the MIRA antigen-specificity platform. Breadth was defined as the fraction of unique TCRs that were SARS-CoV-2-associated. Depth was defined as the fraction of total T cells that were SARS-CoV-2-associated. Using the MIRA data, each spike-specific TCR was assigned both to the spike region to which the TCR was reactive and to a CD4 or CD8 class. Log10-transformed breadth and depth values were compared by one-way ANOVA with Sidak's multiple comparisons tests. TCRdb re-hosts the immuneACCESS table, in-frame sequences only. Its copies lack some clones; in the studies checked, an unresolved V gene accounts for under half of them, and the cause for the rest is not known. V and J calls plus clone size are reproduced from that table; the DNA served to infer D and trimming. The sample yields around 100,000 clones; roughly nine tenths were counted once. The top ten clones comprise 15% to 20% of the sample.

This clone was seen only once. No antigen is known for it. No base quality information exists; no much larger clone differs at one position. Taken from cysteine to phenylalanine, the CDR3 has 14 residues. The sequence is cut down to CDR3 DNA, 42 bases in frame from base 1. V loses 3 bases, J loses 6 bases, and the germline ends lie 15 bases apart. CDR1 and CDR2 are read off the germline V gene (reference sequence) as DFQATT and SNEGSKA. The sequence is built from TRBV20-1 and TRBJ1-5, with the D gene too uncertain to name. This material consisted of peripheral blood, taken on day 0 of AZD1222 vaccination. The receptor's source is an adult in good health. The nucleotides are TGCAGTGCTAGTGTAGGGTCAGGAGGTCAGCCCCAGCATTTT. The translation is CSASVGSGGQPQHF.